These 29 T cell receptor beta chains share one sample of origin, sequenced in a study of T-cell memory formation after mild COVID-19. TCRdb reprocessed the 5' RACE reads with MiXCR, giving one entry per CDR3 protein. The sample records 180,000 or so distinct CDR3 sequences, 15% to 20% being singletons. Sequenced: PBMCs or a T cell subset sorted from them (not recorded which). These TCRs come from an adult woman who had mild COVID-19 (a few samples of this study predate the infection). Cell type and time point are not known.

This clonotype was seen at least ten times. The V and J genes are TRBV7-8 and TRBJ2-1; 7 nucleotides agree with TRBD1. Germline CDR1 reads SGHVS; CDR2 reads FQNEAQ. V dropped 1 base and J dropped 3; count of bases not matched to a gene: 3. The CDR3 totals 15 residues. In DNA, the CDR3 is TGTGCCAGCAGCTTAGGAGGGGGCCTCTACAATGAGCAGTTCTTC. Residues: CASSLGGGLYNEQFF.

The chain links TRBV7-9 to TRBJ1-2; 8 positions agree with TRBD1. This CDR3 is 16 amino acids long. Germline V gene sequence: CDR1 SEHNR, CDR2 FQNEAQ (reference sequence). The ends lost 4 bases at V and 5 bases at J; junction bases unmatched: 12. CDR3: CASSYTGGPGGYGYTF. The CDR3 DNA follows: TGTGCCAGCAGCTACACAGGGGGACCAGGCGGATATGGCTACACCTTC. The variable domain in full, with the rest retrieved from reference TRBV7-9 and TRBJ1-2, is DTGVSQNPRHKITKRGQNVTFRCDPISEHNRLYWYRQTLGQGPEFLTYFQNEAQLEKSRLLSDRFSAERPKGSFSTLEIQRTEQGDSAMYLCASSYTGGPGGYGYTFGSGTRLTVV.

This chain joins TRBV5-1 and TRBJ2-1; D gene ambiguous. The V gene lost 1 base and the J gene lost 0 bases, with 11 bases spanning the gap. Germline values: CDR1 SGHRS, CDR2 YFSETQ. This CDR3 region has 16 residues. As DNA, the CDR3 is TGCGCCAGCAGCTTGTCGGGTGCGAGCTCCTACAATGAGCAGTTCTTC. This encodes CASSLSGASSYNEQFF. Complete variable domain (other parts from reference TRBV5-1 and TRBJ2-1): KAGVTQTPRYLIKTRGQQVTLSCSPISGHRSVSWYQQTPGQGLQFLFEYFSETQRNKGNFPGRFSGRQFSNSRSEMNVSTLELGDSALYLCASSLSGASSYNEQFFGPGTRLTVL.

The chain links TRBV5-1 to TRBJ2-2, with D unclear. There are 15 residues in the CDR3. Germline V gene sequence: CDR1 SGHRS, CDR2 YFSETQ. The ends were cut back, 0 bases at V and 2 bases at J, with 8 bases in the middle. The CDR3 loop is CASSLGPKNTGELFF. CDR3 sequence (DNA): TGCGCCAGCAGCTTGGGCCCGAAAAACACCGGGGAGCTGTTTTTT.

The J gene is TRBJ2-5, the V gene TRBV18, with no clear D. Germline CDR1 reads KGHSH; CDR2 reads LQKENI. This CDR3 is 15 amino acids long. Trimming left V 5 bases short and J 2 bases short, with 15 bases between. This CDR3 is CASSNFHLEQETQYF. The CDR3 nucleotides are TGTGCCAGCTCAAATTTTCACCTAGAGCAAGAGACCCAGTACTTC. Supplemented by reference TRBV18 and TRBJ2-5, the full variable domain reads NAGVMQNPRHLVRRRGQEARLRCSPMKGHSHVYWYRQLPEEGLKFMVYLQKENIIDESGMPKERFSAEFPKEGPSILRIQQVVRGDSAAYFCASSNFHLEQETQYFGPGTRLLVL.

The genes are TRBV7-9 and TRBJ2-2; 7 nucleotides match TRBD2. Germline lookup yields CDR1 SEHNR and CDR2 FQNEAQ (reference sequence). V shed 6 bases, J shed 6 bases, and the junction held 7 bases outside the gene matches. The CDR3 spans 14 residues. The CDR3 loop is CASRPIRGAGELFF. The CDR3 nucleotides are TGTGCCAGCAGACCTATCCGGGGGGCCGGGGAGCTGTTTTTT.

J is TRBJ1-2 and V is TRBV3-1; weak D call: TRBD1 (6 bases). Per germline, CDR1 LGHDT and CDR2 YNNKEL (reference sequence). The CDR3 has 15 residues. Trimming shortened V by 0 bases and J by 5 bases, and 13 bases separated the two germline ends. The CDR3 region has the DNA TGTGCCAGCAGCCAAGATTCGAGGAGGGGGTATGGCTACACCTTC. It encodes CASSQDSRRGYGYTF.

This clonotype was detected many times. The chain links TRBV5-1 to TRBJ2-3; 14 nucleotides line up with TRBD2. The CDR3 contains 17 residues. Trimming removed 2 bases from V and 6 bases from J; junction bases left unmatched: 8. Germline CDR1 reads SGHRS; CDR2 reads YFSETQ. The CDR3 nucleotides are TGCGCCAGCAGCTTTGGGACTAGCGGGAGTCGGCTGGATACGCAGTATTTT. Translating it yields CASSFGTSGSRLDTQYF.

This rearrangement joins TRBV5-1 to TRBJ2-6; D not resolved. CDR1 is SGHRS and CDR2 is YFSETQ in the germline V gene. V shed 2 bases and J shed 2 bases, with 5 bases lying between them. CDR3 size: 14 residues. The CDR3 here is CASSLRAGANVLTF. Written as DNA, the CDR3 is TGCGCCAGCAGCTTAAGAGCTGGGGCCAACGTCCTGACTTTC.

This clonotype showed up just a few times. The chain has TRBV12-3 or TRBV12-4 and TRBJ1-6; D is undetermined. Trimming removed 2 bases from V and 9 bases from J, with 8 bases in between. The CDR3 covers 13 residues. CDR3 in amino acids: CASSLRVISPLHF. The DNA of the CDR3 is TGTGCCAGCAGTTTACGGGTTATTTCACCCCTCCACTTT.

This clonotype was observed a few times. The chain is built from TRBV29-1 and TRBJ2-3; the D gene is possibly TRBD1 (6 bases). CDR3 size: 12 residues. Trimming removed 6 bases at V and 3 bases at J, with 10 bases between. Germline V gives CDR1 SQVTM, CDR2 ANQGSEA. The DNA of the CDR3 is TGCAGCGTGACAGGAGGAACAGATACGCAGTATTTT. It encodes CSVTGGTDTQYF.

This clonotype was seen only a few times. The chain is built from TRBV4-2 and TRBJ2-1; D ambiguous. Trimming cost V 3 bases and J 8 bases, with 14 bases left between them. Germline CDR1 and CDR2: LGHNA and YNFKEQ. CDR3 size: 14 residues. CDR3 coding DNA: TGTGCCAGCAGCCAGTGGGTCACCAGCGATGAGCAGTTCTTC. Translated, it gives CASSQWVTSDEQFF.

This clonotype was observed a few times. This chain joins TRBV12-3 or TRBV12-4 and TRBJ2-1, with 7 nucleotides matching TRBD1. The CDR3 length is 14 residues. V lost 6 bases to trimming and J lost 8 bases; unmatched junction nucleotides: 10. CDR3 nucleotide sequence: TGTGCCAGCAGGTCACAGGGGAGTAGGGATGAGCAGTTCTTC. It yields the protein CASRSQGSRDEQFF.

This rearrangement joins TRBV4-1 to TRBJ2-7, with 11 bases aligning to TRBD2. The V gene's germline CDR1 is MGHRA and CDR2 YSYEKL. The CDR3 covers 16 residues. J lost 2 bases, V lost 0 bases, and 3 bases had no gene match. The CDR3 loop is CASSQETSGTTYEQYF. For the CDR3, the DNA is TGCGCCAGCAGCCAAGAGACTAGCGGGACCACCTACGAGCAGTACTTC.

CDR3 in DNA: TGTGCCAGCAGCGGCCGCCGGGCGAATGAAAAACTGTTTTTT. Amino acids: CASSGRRANEKLFF. V and J are TRBV7-8 and TRBJ1-4; no clear D gene. Trimming removed 5 bases at V and 5 bases at J, with 12 bases between. Germline V gene lookup returns CDR1 SGHVS and CDR2 FQNEAQ. The CDR3 extends over 14 amino acids.

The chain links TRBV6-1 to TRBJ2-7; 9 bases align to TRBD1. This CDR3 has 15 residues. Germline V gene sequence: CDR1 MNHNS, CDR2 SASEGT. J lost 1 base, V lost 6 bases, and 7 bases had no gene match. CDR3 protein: CASSDRGGRSYEQYF. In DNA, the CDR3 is TGTGCCAGCAGCGACAGGGGGGGGCGGTCCTACGAGCAGTACTTC.

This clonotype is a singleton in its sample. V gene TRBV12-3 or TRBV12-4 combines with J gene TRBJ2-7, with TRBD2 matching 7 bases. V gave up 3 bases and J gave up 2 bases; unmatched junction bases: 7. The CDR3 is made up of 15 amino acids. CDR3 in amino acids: CASSLGGNGAYEQYF. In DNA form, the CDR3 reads TGTGCCAGCAGTTTGGGGGGGAATGGCGCCTACGAGCAGTACTTC.

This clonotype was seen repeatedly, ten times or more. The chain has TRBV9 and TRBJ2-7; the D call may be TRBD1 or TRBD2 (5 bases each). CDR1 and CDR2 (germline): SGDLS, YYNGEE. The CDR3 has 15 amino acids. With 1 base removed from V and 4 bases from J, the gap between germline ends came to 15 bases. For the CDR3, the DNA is TGTGCCAGCAGCGTAAACCCGCTGGGGGAGTACGAGCAGTACTTC. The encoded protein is CASSVNPLGEYEQYF.

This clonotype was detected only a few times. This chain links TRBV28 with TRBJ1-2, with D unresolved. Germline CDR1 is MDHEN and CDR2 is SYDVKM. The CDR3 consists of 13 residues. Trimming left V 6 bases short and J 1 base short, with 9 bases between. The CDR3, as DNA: TGTGCCAGCAGGCCCCAGAGTAACTATGGCTACACCTTC. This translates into CASRPQSNYGYTF.

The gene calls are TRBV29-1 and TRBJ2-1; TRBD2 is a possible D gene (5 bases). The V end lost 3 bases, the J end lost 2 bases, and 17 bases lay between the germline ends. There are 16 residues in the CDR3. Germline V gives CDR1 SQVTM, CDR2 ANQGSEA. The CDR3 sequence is CSVDSRLAATYNEQFF. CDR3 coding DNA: TGCAGCGTTGATAGTCGGCTAGCTGCTACCTACAATGAGCAGTTCTTC.

CDR3 nucleotide sequence: TGTGCCAGCTCGCGGGGGGGCAGAACAGATACGCAGTATTTT. This sequence encodes CASSRGGRTDTQYF. The chain joins TRBV7-6 to TRBJ2-3; 9 bases line up with TRBD2. After removal of 8 bases from V and 3 bases from J, the junction contained 6 bases not matched to a gene. The germline CDR1 and CDR2 sequences are SGHVS and FNYEAQ. The CDR3 contains 14 residues.

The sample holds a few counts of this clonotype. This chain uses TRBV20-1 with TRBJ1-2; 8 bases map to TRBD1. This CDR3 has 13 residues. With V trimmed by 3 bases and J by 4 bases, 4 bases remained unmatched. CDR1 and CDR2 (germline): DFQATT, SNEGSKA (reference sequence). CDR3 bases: TGCAGTGCTAGCTGGGGACAGGCCTATGGCTACACCTTC. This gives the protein CSASWGQAYGYTF.

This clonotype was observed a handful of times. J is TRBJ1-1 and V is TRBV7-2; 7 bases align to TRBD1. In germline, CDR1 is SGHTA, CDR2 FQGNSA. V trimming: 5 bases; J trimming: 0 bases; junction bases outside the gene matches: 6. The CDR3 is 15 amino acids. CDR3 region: CASSPQGQLNTEAFF. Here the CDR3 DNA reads TGTGCCAGCAGCCCACAGGGACAGTTGAACACTGAAGCTTTCTTT. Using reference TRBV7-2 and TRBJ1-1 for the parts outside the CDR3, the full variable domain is GAGVSQSPSNKVTEKGKDVELRCDPISGHTALYWYRQSLGQGLEFLIYFQGNSAPDKSGLPSDRFSAERTGGSVSTLTIQRTQQEDSAVYLCASSPQGQLNTEAFFGQGTRLTVV.

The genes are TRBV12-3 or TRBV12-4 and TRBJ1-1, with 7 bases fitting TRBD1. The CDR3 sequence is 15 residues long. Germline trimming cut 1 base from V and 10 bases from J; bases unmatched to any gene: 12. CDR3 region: CASSLVRDSLKGAFF. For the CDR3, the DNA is TGTGCCAGCAGTTTAGTCCGGGACAGCCTTAAGGGAGCTTTCTTT.

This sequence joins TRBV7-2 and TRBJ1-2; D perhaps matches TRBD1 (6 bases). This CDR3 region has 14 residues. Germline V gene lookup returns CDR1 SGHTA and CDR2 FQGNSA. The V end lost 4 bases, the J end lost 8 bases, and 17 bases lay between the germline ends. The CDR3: CASSWITGSGGYTF. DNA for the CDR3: TGTGCCAGCAGCTGGATCACAGGGTCGGGAGGCTACACCTTC.

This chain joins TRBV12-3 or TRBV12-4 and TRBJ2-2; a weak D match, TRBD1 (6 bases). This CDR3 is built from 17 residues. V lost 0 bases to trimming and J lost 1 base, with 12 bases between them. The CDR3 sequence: CASSLAPDRKNTGELFF. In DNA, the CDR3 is TGTGCCAGCAGTTTAGCCCCTGACAGGAAGAACACCGGGGAGCTGTTTTTT.

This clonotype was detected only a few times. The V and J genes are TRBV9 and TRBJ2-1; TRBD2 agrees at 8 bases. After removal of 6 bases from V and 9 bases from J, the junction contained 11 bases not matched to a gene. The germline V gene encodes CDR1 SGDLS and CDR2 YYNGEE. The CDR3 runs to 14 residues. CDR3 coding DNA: TGTGCCAGCAATGGGGGACTAGGACGCGCTGAGCAGTTCTTC. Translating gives CASNGGLGRAEQFF.

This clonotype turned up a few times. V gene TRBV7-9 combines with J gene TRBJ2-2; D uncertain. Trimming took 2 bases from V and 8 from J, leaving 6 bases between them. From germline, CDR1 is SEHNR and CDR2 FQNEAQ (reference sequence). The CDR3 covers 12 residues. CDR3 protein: CASSLSSGELFF. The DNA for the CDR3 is TGTGCCAGCAGCTTATCATCAGGGGAGCTGTTTTTT.

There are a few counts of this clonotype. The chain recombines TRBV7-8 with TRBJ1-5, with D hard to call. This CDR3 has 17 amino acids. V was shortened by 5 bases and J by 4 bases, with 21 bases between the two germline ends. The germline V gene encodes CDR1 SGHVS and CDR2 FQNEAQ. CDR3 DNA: TGTGCCAGCAGCGCACTCCCTGGGATCTCGGGGAATCAGCCCCAGCATTTT. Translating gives CASSALPGISGNQPQHF. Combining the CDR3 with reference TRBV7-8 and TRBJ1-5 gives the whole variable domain GAGVSQSPRYKVAKRGQDVALRCDPISGHVSLFWYQQALGQGPEFLTYFQNEAQLDKSGLPSDRFFAERPEGSVSTLKIQRTQQEDSAVYLCASSALPGISGNQPQHFGDGTRLSIL.